This is a list of T cell receptor beta chains from one sample in a study of T cells in Graves' hyperthyroidism and ophthalmopathy. MiXCR, run by TCRdb on the multiplex PCR reads, gives a single entry per CDR3 protein. The sample lists over 700,000 distinct CDR3 sequences, roughly a third occurring once. Sequencing was performed on blood. The receptors derive from a woman between 40 and 50 years old with Graves' hyperthyroidism. Both conserved end residues are trimmed from each CDR3. D genes are given only for firm matches. A row's size may be missing; if present it is once, few, many or a size class.

d_gene	abundance	v_gene	j_gene	CDR3aa
TRBD2	NA	TRBV20-1	NA	SARSGRYNEQF
NA	many	TRBV15	TRBJ1-2	ATSRDGGGFLGYT
TRBD1	NA	TRBV28	TRBJ2-7	ASSEPGQGAYEQY
NA	NA	TRBV5-1	TRBJ1-3	ASSWTPRPSLIGEYTIY
NA	many	TRBV20-1	TRBJ1-2	SAFRANYGYT
TRBD1	many	TRBV14	TRBJ2-7	ASSPWTGHRVGEQY
TRBD1	many	TRBV6-1	TRBJ1-2	ASTRAKTGTMGYT
TRBD2	NA	TRBV7-2	TRBJ2-7	ASSSIGLAVRYEQY
NA	NA	TRBV7-2	TRBJ2-5	ASSRTGAGQETQY
NA	few	TRBV2	TRBJ2-5	ASSETQY
TRBD2	once	TRBV29-1	TRBJ2-5	SVDLAGSQETQY
NA	many	TRBV12-3/TRBV12-4	TRBJ1-2	ASSLSQGNGYT